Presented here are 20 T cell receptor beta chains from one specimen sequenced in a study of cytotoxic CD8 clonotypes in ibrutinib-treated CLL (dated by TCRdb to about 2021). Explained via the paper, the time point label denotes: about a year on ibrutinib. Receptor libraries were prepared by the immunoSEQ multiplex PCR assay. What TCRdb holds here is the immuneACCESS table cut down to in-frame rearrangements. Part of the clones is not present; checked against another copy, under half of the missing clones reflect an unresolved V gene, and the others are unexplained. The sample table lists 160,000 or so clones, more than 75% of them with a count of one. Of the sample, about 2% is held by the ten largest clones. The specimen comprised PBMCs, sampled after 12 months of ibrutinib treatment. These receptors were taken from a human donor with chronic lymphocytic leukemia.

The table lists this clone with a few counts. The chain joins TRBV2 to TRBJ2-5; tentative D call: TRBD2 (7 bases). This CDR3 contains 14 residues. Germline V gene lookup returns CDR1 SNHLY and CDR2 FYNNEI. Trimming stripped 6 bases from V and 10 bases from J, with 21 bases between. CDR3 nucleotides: TGTGCCAGCAGCCGACCGACGAGGGGGAGGGACCAGTACTTC. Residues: CASSRPTRGRDQYF.

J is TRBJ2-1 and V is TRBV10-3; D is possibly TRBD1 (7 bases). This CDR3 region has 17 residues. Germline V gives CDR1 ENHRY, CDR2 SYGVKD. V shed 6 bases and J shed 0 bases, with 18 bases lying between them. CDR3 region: CAIRGGGGSSSYNEQFF. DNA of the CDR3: TGTGCCATCAGGGGTGGAGGGGGCTCGAGCTCCTACAATGAGCAGTTCTTC.

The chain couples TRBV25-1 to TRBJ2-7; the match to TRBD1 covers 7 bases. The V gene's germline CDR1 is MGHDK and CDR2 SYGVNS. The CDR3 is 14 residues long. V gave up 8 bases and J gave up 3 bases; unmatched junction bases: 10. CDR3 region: CASSRTGLIYEQYF. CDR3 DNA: TGTGCCAGCTCACGGACAGGCCTCATCTACGAGCAGTACTTC.

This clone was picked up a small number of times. CDR3 coding DNA: TGTGCCAGCAGCTCCCCCCCTACGAACTATGGCTACACCTTC. It yields the protein CASSSPPTNYGYTF. This chain connects TRBV7-9 to TRBJ1-2; D unclear. This CDR3 spans 14 amino acids. Germline-derived CDR1 and CDR2 are SEHNR and FQNEAQ (reference sequence). V was trimmed by 4 bases and J by 2 bases, leaving 11 bases between them.

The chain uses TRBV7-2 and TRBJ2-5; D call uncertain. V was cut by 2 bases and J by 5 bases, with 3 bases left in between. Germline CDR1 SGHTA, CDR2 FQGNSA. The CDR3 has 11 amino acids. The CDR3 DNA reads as TGTGCCAGCAGCTTAACCGAGACCCAGTACTTC. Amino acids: CASSLTETQYF.

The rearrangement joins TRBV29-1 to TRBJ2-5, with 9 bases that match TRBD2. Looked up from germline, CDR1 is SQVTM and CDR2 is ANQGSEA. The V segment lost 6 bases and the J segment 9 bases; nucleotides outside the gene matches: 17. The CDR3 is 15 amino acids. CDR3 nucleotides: TGCAGCGTGCCGGCCGCGGGGGGGCCCGGATTGGCCCAGTACTTC. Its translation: CSVPAAGGPGLAQYF. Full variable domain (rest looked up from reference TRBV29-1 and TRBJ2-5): SAVISQKPSRDICQRGTSLTIQCQVDSQVTMMFWYRQQPGQSLTLIATANQGSEATYESGFVIDKFPISRPNLTFSTLTVSNMSPEDSSIYLCSVPAAGGPGLAQYFGPGTRLLVL.

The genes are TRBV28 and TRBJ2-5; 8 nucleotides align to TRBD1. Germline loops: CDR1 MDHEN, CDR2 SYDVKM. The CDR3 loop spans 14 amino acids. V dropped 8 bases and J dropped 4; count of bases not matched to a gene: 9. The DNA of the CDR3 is TGTGCCAGCCATCCCTCCGGACAGGGAGAGACCCAGTACTTC. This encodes CASHPSGQGETQYF.

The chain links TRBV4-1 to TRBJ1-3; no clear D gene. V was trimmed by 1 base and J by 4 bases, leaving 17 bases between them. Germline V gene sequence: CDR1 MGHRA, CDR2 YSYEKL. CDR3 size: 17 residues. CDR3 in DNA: TGCGCCAGCAGCCAAGGGGAACGACGAAGCCCCGGAAACACCATATATTTT. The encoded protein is CASSQGERRSPGNTIYF.

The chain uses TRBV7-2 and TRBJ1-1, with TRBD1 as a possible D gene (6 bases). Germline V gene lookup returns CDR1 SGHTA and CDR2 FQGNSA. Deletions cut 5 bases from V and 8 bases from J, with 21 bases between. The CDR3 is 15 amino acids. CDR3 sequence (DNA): TGTGCCAGCAGCCTAGAAGCCCGGGGGCGTGGGGAAGCTTTCTTT. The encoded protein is CASSLEARGRGEAFF. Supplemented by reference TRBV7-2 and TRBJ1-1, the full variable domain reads GAGVSQSPSNKVTEKGKDVELRCDPISGHTALYWYRQSLGQGLEFLIYFQGNSAPDKSGLPSDRFSAERTGGSVSTLTIQRTQQEDSAVYLCASSLEARGRGEAFFGQGTRLTVV.

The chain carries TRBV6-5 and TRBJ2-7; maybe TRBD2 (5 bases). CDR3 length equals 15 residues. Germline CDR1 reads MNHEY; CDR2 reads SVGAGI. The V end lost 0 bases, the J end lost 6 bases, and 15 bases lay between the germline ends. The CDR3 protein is CASSYSREARTEQYF. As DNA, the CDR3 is TGTGCCAGCAGTTACTCGAGGGAAGCGAGAACCGAGCAGTACTTC.

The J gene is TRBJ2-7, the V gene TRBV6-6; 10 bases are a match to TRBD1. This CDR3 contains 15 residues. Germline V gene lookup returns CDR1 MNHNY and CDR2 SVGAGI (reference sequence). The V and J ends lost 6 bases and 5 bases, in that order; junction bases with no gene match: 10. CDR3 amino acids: CASSKGGTGAHEQYF. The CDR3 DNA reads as TGTGCCAGCAGCAAGGGCGGGACAGGGGCCCACGAGCAGTACTTC.

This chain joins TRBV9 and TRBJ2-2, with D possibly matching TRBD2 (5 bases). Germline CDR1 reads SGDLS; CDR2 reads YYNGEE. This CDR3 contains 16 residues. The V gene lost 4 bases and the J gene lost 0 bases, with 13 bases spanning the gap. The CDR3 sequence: CASSPFSSTNTGELFF. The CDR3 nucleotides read TGTGCCAGCAGCCCTTTTTCTAGCACGAACACCGGGGAGCTGTTTTTT.

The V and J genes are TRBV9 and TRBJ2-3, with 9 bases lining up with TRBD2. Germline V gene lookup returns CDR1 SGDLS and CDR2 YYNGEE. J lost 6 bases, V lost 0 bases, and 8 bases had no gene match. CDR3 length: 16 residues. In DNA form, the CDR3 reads TGTGCCAGCAGCGTAGTCGGAGCGGGGGGTGGCGATACGCAGTATTTT. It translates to CASSVVGAGGGDTQYF. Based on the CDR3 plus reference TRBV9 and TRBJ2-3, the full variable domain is DSGVTQTPKHLITATGQRVTLRCSPRSGDLSVYWYQQSLDQGLQFLIQYYNGEERAKGNILERFSAQQFPDLHSELNLSSLELGDSALYFCASSVVGAGGGDTQYFGPGTRLTVL.

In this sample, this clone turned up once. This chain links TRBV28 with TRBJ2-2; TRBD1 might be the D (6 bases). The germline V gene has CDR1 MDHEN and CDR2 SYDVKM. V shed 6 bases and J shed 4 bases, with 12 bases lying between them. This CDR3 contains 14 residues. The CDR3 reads CASRRTGFTGELFF. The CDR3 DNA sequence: TGTGCCAGCAGGCGAACAGGGTTCACCGGGGAGCTGTTTTTT. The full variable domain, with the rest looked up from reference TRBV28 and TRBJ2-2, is DVKVTQSSRYLVKRTGEKVFLECVQDMDHENMFWYRQDPGLGLRLIYFSYDVKMKEKGDIPEGYSVSREKKERFSLILESASTNQTSMYLCASRRTGFTGELFFGEGSRLTVL.

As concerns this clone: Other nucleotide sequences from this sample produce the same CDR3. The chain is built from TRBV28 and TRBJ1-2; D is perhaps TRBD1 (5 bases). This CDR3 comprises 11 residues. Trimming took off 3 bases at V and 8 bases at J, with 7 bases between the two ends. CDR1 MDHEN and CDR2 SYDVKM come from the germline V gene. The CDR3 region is CASSFKGGYTF. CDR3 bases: TGTGCCAGCAGTTTTAAGGGGGGCTACACCTTC.

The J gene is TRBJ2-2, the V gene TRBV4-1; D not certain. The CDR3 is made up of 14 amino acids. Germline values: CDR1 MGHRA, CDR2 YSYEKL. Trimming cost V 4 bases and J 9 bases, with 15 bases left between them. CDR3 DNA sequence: TGCGCCAGCAGCCTCCCTGGCCGCCAGTGGGAGCTGTTTTTT. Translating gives CASSLPGRQWELFF.

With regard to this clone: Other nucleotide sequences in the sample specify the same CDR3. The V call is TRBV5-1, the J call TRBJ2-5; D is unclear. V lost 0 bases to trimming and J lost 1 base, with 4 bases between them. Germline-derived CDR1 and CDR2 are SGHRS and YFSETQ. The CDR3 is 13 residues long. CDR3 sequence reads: CASSLGFQETQYF. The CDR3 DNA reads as TGCGCCAGCAGCTTGGGGTTCCAAGAGACCCAGTACTTC.

The DNA of the CDR3 is TGTGCCAGCACCGTTTCGGCCACGGTATGGGGCAGAGAAAATAGCAATCAGCCCCAGCATTTT. It yields the protein CASTVSATVWGRENSNQPQHF. The gene calls are TRBV28 and TRBJ1-5; D may be TRBD1 (5 bases). CDR3 length: 21 residues. Germline loops: CDR1 MDHEN, CDR2 SYDVKM. V lost 7 bases, J lost 0 bases, and 31 bases lay in between.

CDR3 in DNA: TGCGCCAGCAGCTTGACCCCGGGGGGCTACGAGCAGTACTTC. This codes for CASSLTPGGYEQYF. The chain carries TRBV5-1 and TRBJ2-7; 7 positions match TRBD2. The CDR3 runs to 14 residues. Trimming at V came to 1 base and at J to 3 bases, leaving 4 bases not matched to a gene. CDR1 and CDR2 (germline): SGHRS, YFSETQ. Using reference TRBV5-1 and TRBJ2-7 for the parts outside the CDR3, the full variable domain is KAGVTQTPRYLIKTRGQQVTLSCSPISGHRSVSWYQQTPGQGLQFLFEYFSETQRNKGNFPGRFSGRQFSNSRSEMNVSTLELGDSALYLCASSLTPGGYEQYFGPGTRLTVT.

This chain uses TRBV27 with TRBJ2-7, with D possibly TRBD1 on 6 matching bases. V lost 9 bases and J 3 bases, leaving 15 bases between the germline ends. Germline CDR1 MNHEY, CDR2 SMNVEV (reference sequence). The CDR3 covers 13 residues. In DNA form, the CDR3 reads TGTGCCAGGGGCTCAGGGGTCGTCTACGAGCAGTACTTC. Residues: CARGSGVVYEQYF.